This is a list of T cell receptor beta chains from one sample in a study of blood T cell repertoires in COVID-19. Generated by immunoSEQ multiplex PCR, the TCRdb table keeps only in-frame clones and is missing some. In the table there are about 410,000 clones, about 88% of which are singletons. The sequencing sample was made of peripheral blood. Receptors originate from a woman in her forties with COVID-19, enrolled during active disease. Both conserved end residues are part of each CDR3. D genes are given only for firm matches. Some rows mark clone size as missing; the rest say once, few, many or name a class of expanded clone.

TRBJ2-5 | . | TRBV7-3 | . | TGTGCCAGCAGCTTAAGGGGCGAGACCCAGTACTTC | CASSLRGETQYF
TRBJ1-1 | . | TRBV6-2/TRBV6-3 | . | TGTGCCAGCAGTTCGGTTCGGAACACTGAAGCTTTCTTT | CASSSVRNTEAFF
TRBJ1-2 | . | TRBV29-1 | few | TGCAGCGTTGAAGATCCGGACAGAAACTATGGCTACACCTTC | CSVEDPDRNYGYTF
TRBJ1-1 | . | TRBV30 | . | TGTGCCTGGAGAAGACAGACGAACACTGAAGCTTTCTTT | CAWRRQTNTEAFF
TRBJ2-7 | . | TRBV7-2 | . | TGTGCCAGCAGCTTAGTGACACAAACTCCCTACGAGCAGTACTTC | CASSLVTQTPYEQYF
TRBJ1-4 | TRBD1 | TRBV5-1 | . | TGCGCCAGCAGCTTGGCCGGGACAGGGGTTAATGAAAAACTGTTTTTT | CASSLAGTGVNEKLFF
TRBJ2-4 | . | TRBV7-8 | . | TGTGCCAGCAGCGACAGCGTGGATTTAGCCAAAAACATTCAGTACTTC | CASSDSVDLAKNIQYF
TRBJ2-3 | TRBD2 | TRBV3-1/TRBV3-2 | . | TGTGCCAGCAGCCTCGCTGGGACTAGCGGGAGTTACACAGATACGCAGTATTTT | CASSLAGTSGSYTDTQYF
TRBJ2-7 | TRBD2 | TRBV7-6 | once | TGTGCCAGCAGCCCTAGCAAAGCTAGCGGGGGGGTATCCTACGAGCAGTACTTC | CASSPSKASGGVSYEQYF
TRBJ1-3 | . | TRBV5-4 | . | TGTGCCAGCAGCGACAGACGGGGGGGAAACACCATATATTTT | CASSDRRGGNTIYF
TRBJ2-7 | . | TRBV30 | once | TGTGCCTGGAGACCCTCGAGCTACGAGCAGTACTTC | CAWRPSSYEQYF
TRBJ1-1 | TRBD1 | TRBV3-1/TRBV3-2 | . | TGTGCCAGCAGCCCCATCGACAGGGGGCGAGTTACTGAAGCTTTCTTT | CASSPIDRGRVTEAFF
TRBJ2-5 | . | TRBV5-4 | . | TGTGCCAGCAGTTCCCAGGTTGGCCAGAGAGAGACCCAGTACTTC | CASSSQVGQRETQYF
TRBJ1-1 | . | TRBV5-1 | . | TGCGCCAGCAGCGGGGATTCCGGGGGCACTGAAGCTTTCTTT | CASSGDSGGTEAFF
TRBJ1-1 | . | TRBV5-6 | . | TGTGCCAGCAGCCCCTGGGGGCAGACATCGAAAGCTTTCTTT | CASSPWGQTSKAFF
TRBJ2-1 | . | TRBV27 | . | TGTGCCAGCAGTTTTGGACTCATCAATGAGCAGTTCTTC | CASSFGLINEQFF
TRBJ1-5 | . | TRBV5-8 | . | TGTGCCAGCAGCTTGGGGGGCGCGGGCAATCAGCCCCAGCATTTT | CASSLGGAGNQPQHF
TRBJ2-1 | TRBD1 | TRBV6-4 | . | TGTGCCAGCAGCCGGGGACAGGGGGACTACAATGAGCAGTTCTTC | CASSRGQGDYNEQFF
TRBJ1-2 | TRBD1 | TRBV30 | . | TGTGCCTGGTGCCCGACAGGGACCCTCTATGGCTACACCTTC | CAWCPTGTLYGYTF
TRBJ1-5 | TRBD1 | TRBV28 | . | TGTGCCAGCAGTTTGGGAAGGGGGCTCCGGCTCAATCAGCCCCAGCATTTT | CASSLGRGLRLNQPQHF
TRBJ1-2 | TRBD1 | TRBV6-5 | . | TGTGCCACCAGACAGGGGGCGTTCGGAGGCTACACCTTC | CATRQGAFGGYTF
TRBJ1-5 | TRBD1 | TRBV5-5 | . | TGTGCCAGCAGCTTTAATTGGGACAGGGAACAGCCCCAGCATTTT | CASSFNWDREQPQHF
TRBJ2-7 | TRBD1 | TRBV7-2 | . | TGTGCCAGCAGCCCGCGGACAGGTCTTACCTACGAGCAGTACTTC | CASSPRTGLTYEQYF
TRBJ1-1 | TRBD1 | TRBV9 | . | TGTGCCAGCAGCGTAACGACAGGGACCATGAACACTGAAGCTTTCTTT | CASSVTTGTMNTEAFF
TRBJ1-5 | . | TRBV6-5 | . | TGTGCCAGCAGTTACTCGTGGCGGGCCCAGCCCCAGCATTTT | CASSYSWRAQPQHF
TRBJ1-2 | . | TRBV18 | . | TGTGCCAGCTCAAGACCTAGGATTGAGAACTATGGCTACACCTTC | CASSRPRIENYGYTF
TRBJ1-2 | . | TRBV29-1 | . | TGCAGCGTTGAACACAGTCCTAACTATGGCTACACCTTC | CSVEHSPNYGYTF
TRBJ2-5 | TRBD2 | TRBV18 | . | TGTGCCAGCTCAAGGGACGCGCCGGGCCTAGCGGGCGGGACCCAGTACTTC | CASSRDAPGLAGGTQYF
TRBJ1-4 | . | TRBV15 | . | TGTGCCACCAGCAGAGTCTCAATCGGGTCCGGACTTGAAAAACTGTTTTTT | CATSRVSIGSGLEKLFF